The TCR beta chain described here comes from a study of shared clonotypes between healthy human individuals. TCRdb keeps only in-frame clones here, not all; method: immunoSEQ multiplex PCR. The top ten hold approximately 0.39% of the sample, which has about 2.5 million clones, just under 95% seen once. Germline trimming cut 7 bases from V and 2 bases from J; bases unmatched to any gene: 12. CDR3 length: 16 residues. Germline assignment: CDR1 SQVTM and CDR2 ANQGSEA. The chain recombines TRBV29-1 with TRBJ2-3; 10 bases are a match to TRBD1. This TCR was sampled from a man aged 18 to 30 in good health. Some clones in this sample may be carry-over from other donors' samples. The sequencing input was naive CD4+ T cells from PBMCs. Subset in this sample: CD45RA+ positively selected. The CDR3 loop is CSGQGALWKFTDTQYF. The CDR3 nucleotides read TGCAGCGGACAGGGGGCTTTGTGGAAATTCACAGATACGCAGTATTTT.